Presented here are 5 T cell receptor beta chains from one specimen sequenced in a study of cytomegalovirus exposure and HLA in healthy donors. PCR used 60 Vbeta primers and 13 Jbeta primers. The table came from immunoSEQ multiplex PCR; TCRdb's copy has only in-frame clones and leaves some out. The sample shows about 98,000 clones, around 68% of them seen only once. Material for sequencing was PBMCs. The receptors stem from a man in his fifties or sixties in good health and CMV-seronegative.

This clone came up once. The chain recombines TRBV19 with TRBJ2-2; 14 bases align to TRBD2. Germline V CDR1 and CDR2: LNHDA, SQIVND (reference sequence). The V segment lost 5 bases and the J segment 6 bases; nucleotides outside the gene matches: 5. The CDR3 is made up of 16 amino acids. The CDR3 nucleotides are TGTGCCAGTAGTGCCTGGACTAGCGGGGGGCCCGGGGAGCTGTTTTTT. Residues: CASSAWTSGGPGELFF.

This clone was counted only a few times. This CDR3 reads CASSTRRTAPQHF. The CDR3 DNA reads as TGTGCCAGCAGCACCCGACGTACAGCGCCCCAGCATTTT. The chain couples TRBV6-1 to TRBJ1-5; unclear D gene. Trimming stripped 6 bases from V and 9 bases from J, with 15 bases between. This CDR3 is 13 amino acids long. Germline V gene sequence: CDR1 MNHNS, CDR2 SASEGT.

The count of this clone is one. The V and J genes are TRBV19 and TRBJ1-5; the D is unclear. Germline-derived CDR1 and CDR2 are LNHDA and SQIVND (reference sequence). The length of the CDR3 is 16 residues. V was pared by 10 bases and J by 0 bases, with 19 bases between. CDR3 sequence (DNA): TGTGCCATTTACGTTTTGGGCCGGAATAGCAATCAGCCCCAGCATTTT. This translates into CAIYVLGRNSNQPQHF.

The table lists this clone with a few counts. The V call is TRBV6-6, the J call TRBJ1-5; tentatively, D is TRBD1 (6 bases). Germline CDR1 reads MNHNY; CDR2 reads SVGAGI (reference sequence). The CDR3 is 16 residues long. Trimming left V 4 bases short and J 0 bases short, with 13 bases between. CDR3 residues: CASSFTGSTSNQPQHF. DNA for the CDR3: TGTGCCAGCAGTTTTACAGGGTCGACTAGCAATCAGCCCCAGCATTTT.

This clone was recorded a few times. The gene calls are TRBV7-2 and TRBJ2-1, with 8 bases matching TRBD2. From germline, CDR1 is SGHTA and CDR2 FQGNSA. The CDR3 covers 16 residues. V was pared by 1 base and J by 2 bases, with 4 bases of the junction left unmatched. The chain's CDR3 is CASSLDAGGPYNEQFF. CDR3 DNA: TGTGCCAGCAGCTTAGATGCGGGGGGCCCCTACAATGAGCAGTTCTTC.